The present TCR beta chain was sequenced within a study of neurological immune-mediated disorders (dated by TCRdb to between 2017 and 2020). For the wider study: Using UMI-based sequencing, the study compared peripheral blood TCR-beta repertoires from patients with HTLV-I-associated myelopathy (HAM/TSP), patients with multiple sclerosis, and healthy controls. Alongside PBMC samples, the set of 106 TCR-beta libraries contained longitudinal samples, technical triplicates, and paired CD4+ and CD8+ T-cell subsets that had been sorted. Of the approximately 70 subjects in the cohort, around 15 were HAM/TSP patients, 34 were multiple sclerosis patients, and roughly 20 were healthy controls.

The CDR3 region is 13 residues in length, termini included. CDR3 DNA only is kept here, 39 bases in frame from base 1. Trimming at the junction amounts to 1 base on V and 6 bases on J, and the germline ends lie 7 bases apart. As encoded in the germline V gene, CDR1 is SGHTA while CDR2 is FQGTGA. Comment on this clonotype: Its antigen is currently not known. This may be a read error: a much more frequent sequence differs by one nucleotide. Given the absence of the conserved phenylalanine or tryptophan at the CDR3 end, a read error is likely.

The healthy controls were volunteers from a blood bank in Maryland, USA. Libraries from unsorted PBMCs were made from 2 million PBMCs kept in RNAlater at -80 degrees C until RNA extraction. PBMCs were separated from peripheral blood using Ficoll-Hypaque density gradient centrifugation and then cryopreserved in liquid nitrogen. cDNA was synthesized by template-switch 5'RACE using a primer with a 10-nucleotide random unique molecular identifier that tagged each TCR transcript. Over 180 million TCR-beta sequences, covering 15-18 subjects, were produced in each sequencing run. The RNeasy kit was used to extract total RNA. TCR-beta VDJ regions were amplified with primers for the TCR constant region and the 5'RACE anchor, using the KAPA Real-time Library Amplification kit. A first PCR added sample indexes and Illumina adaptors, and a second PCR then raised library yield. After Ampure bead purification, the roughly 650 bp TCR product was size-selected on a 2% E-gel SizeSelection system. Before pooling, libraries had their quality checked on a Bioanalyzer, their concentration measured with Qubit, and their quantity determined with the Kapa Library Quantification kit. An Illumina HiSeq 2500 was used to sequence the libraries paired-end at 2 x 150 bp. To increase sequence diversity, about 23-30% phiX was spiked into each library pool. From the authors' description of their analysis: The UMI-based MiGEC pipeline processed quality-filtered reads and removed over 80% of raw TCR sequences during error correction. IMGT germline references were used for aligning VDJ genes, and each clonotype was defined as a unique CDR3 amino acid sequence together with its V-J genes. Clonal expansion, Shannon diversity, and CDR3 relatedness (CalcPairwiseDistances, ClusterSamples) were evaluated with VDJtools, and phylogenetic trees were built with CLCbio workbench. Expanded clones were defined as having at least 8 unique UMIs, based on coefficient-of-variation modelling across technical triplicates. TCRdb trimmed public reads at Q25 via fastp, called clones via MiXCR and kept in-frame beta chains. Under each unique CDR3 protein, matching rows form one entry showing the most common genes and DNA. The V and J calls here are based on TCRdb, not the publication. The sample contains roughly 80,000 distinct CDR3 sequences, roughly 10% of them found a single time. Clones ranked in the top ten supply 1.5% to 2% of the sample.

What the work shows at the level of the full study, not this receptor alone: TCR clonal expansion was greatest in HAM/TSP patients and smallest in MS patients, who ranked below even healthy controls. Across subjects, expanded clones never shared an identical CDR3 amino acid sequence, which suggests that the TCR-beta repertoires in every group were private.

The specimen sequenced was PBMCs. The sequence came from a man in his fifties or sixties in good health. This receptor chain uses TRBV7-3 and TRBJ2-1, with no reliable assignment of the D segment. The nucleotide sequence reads TGTGCCAGCAGCTTAAGAAGTTCCAATGAGCAGTTCTTA. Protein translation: CASSLRSSNEQFL.